This T cell receptor (beta chain) was recovered during a study of blood T cell repertoires in COVID-19 (dated by TCRdb to between 2020 and 2021). About the study as a whole: The collaborator samples originated in the United States, Italy and Spain and spanned the acute and convalescent phases of COVID-19. Samples were obtained from the ongoing ImmuneRACE study (first 160 participants) and from 1,254 subjects provided by 6 global collaborators. Nearly every sample came with metadata listing a de-identified subject ID, COVID-19 status, age in years and sex. The material from the prospective study consisted of cDNA or gDNA derived from T cells, B-cell-depleted T cells, or PBMCs. Subjects who had been exposed to COVID-19, were actively infected with it, or had recovered from it provided the deeply sampled blood TCRbeta repertoires that made up the dataset. The repertoires were made available in a free public database intended to serve as a resource for research on the immune response to SARS-CoV-2. Where HLA class I and class II types were available, the types were taken from metadata supplied by the sample provider, not from assay-based typing.

Beyond this particular receptor, the publication reports: The quantity of clinical and demographic metadata differed by source and by participant and was supplied without curation.

TCRbeta CDR3 regions were amplified from genomic DNA by means of the immunoSEQ Assay, a bias-controlled multiplex PCR. The study's own analysis went as follows. The number of nucleated cells in each sample was estimated by amplification of reference gene primers within the assay. To quantify the absolute abundance of each unique TCRbeta CDR3 rearrangement, sequence reads were collapsed and filtered. For each sample, productive Simpson clonality was calculated as the square root of Simpson's diversity index across productive rearrangements. This immuneACCESS table, as held by TCRdb, lists in-frame sequences with V and J called but not all clones. Of the missing ones, under half trace to an unresolved V gene in checked studies; the others have no known cause. V, J and clone size derive from that table, while D and trimming were established from the DNA sequence. The sample profile shows roughly 80,000 clones; more than 70% of them were found once. Roughly 2.8% of the sample is held by the ten biggest clonotypes.

Each collaborating institution followed its own protocols to collect whole blood in K2EDTA tubes. For TCRbeta analysis, collaborators shipped samples in one of three forms: frozen whole blood, isolated PBMCs, or DNA extracted from either of those sample types. The germline V gene supplies CDR1 SNHLY and CDR2 FYNNEI. Spanning cysteine to phenylalanine, the CDR3 consists of 16 amino acids. CDR3 DNA is the only sequence kept; it has 48 bases, read in frame from the first base. V loses 0 bases of germline sequence and J loses 0 bases, and the interval between the two ends is 9 bases. As for this clone: No cognate antigen has been identified for it. No base qualities exist here, and no much larger clone lies one base off it.

The sequence derives from a woman of 80 years or more with acute or convalescent COVID-19. The sequenced sample consisted of peripheral blood. The rearrangement joined TRBV2 to TRBJ2-1, and perhaps TRBD2 as D gene, on 5 matching bases. The DNA reads as follows: TGTGCCAGCAGTGAAGCAGGACTGAGCTCCTACAATGAGCAGTTCTTC. It is translated as CASSEAGLSSYNEQFF.